This T cell receptor (beta chain) originates from a study of identical twins. Each CDR3 protein gets one entry after TCRdb re-called the 5' RACE reads with MiXCR. The table has around 500,000 distinct CDR3 sequences, approximately 14% seen once. The V and J ends lost 2 bases and 7 bases respectively, with 8 bases between them. The CDR3 extends over 13 amino acids. The germline gives CDR1 MDHEN, CDR2 SYDVKM. Another study also made use of these data, one on yellow fever vaccine responses in identical twins.

This TCR was recovered from a woman under 30 in good health. The V gene is TRBV28, the J gene TRBJ2-2; D unclear. Sequencing input: CD4+ T cells sorted from blood. In DNA form, the CDR3 reads TGTGCCAGCAGTTTAGATGCCATCGGGGAGCTGTTTTTT. Translation gives CASSLDAIGELFF.